The 13 T cell receptor beta chains listed next were all sequenced from one sample in a study (dated by TCRdb to about 2015). The library was produced with 5' RACE. Data came from an Illumina MiSeq. TCRdb reanalyzed the raw reads on its own, using fastp at Q25 for trimming and MiXCR for clone calling, and kept in-frame beta chains. Each CDR3 protein gets just one entry, which takes the most common genes and DNA from the rows behind it. This sample holds over 45,000 distinct CDR3 sequences; about 28% were observed only once. Jointly, the top ten make up under 2.5% of the sample. CD4+CD25+CD127-/low cells were isolated as Tregs. Sequencing input: tumor-infiltrating Tregs sorted from the breast tumor. Receptors were obtained from a female donor with breast cancer.

The chain combines TRBV3-1 with TRBJ2-3; D may correspond to TRBD1 or TRBD2 (5 bases each). Germline V gives CDR1 LGHDT, CDR2 YNNKEL (reference sequence). This CDR3 is 13 amino acids long. Trimming pared 0 bases from V and 10 bases from J, leaving 11 bases between. Written as DNA, the CDR3 is TGTGCCAGCAGCCAAGAGACGGGGCGGTCGCAGTATTTT. It is translated as CASSQETGRSQYF.

About this clonotype itself: The junction does not match germline at one end; this may be a read error. This sequence joins TRBV2 and TRBJ2-5, with 8 bases aligning to TRBD2. The CDR3 consists of 17 residues. The V gene's germline CDR1 is SNHLY and CDR2 FYNNEI. In DNA form, the CDR3 reads TGTTCCAGCAGTGAAAGGGGTGGCGGGGGGCCTCAAGAGACCCAGTACTTC. Its protein product is CSSSERGGGGPQETQYF.

The chain links TRBV4-2 to TRBJ2-5, with TRBD2 matching 12 bases. This CDR3 spans 16 amino acids. From germline, CDR1 is LGHNA and CDR2 YNFKEQ. The ends lost 0 bases at V and 3 bases at J; junction bases unmatched: 2. The CDR3 loop reads CASSQDRTSGEETQYF. Written as DNA, the CDR3 is TGTGCCAGCAGCCAAGATAGGACTAGCGGGGAAGAGACCCAGTACTTC.

This clonotype came up once. The missing conserved phenylalanine or tryptophan at the end of this CDR3 makes a read error likely. The chain uses TRBV10-3 and TRBJ2-3; D possibly corresponds to TRBD2 (6 bases). The V gene's germline CDR1 is ENHRY and CDR2 SYGVKD. The CDR3 length is 15 residues. V dropped 3 bases and J dropped 4 bases, with 14 bases sitting between them. Here the CDR3 reads CAISDGGERPDTQYL. Here the CDR3 DNA reads TGTGCCATCAGTGATGGCGGGGAGCGGCCAGATACGCAGTATTTG.

Many counts were recorded for this clonotype. The V call is TRBV15, the J call TRBJ2-1; the match to TRBD2 covers 10 bases. V was clipped by 5 bases and J by 8 bases; unmatched bases: 6. The CDR3 runs to 14 residues. Per the germline V gene, CDR1 is LNHNV and CDR2 is YYDKDF (reference sequence). The CDR3 DNA reads TGTGCCACCAGCGGATTAGCGGGAGGATATGAGCAGTTCTTC. This sequence encodes CATSGLAGGYEQFF.

For this clonotype: This clone may be a read error of a much larger clone one base away. The V and J genes are TRBV7-2 and TRBJ2-5, with 7 bases fitting TRBD1. This CDR3 has 16 residues. In germline, CDR1 is SGHTA, CDR2 FQGNSA. Here the CDR3 reads CASGLFPRGSGETQYF. DNA of the CDR3: TGTGCCAGCGGCTTATTCCCCAGGGGGAGTGGGGAGACCCAGTACTTC.

This clonotype was seen a single time. Mismatch with germline at one junction end may stem from a read error. The rearrangement joins TRBV27 to TRBJ2-1; possible D gene TRBD2, 6 bases. The CDR3 length is 15 residues. In germline, CDR1 is MNHEY, CDR2 SMNVEV (reference sequence). DNA of the CDR3: TGTGCCAGCCGACCTCGACTAGTACCCAACAATGAGCGGTTCTTC. Its protein is CASRPRLVPNNERFF.

At least ten counts were recorded for this clonotype. This chain uses TRBV7-3 with TRBJ1-5; D uncertain. V lost 3 bases and J 2 bases, leaving 8 bases between the germline ends. The CDR3 covers 14 residues. Per germline, CDR1 SGHTA and CDR2 FQGTGA. CDR3 sequence: CASSFSGGNQPQHF. CDR3 sequence (DNA): TGTGCCAGCAGCTTTTCAGGTGGCAATCAGCCCCAGCATTTT.

Only a few counts were recorded for this clonotype. The V call is TRBV20-1, the J call TRBJ1-1; D might be TRBD1 (5 bases). The V gene's germline CDR1 is DFQATT and CDR2 SNEGSKA (reference sequence). The ends were cut back, 6 bases at V and 3 bases at J, with 20 bases in the middle. The CDR3 sequence is 15 residues long. CDR3 in DNA: TGCAGTGCCCTTTCGGCGAATCGGGGGGACACTGAAGCTTTCTTT. It codes for CSALSANRGDTEAFF.

The genes are TRBV10-3 and TRBJ1-3; TRBD1 is a possible D gene (5 bases). This CDR3 region has 15 residues. The V end was cut by 4 bases, the J end by 0 bases, with 10 bases between. Germline-derived CDR1 and CDR2 are ENHRY and SYGVKD. The CDR3: CAISASGNSGNTIYF. CDR3 coding DNA: TGTGCCATCAGTGCCTCAGGGAACTCTGGAAACACCATATATTTT.

This clonotype appeared many times. This rearrangement joins TRBV4-2 to TRBJ1-1; 8 bases line up with TRBD1. The V gene's germline CDR1 is LGHNA and CDR2 YNFKEQ. This CDR3 has 15 residues. The junction had 1 base not matched to a gene; V was cut back by 1 base and J by 0 bases. Written as DNA, the CDR3 is TGTGCCAGCAGCCAAGGACAGGGGATGAACACTGAAGCTTTCTTT. It codes for CASSQGQGMNTEAFF.

This clonotype has ten or more counts. V is TRBV9 and J is TRBJ2-1; D perhaps matches TRBD1 (5 bases). V was trimmed by 0 bases and J by 5 bases, leaving 9 bases between them. The germline CDR1 and CDR2 sequences are SGDLS and YYNGEE. The CDR3 length is 14 residues. This CDR3 is CASSVETANNEQFF. The CDR3 region has the DNA TGTGCCAGCAGCGTAGAGACAGCCAACAATGAGCAGTTCTTC.

The chain combines TRBV6-5 with TRBJ1-6; D uncertain. Germline CDR1 and CDR2: MNHEY and SVGAGI. This CDR3 contains 15 residues. The V end lost 6 bases, the J end lost 7 bases, and 16 bases lay between the germline ends. CDR3 sequence reads: CASSPANSANSPLHF. The CDR3 DNA follows: TGTGCCAGCAGCCCCGCCAACTCAGCCAATTCACCCCTCCACTTT.